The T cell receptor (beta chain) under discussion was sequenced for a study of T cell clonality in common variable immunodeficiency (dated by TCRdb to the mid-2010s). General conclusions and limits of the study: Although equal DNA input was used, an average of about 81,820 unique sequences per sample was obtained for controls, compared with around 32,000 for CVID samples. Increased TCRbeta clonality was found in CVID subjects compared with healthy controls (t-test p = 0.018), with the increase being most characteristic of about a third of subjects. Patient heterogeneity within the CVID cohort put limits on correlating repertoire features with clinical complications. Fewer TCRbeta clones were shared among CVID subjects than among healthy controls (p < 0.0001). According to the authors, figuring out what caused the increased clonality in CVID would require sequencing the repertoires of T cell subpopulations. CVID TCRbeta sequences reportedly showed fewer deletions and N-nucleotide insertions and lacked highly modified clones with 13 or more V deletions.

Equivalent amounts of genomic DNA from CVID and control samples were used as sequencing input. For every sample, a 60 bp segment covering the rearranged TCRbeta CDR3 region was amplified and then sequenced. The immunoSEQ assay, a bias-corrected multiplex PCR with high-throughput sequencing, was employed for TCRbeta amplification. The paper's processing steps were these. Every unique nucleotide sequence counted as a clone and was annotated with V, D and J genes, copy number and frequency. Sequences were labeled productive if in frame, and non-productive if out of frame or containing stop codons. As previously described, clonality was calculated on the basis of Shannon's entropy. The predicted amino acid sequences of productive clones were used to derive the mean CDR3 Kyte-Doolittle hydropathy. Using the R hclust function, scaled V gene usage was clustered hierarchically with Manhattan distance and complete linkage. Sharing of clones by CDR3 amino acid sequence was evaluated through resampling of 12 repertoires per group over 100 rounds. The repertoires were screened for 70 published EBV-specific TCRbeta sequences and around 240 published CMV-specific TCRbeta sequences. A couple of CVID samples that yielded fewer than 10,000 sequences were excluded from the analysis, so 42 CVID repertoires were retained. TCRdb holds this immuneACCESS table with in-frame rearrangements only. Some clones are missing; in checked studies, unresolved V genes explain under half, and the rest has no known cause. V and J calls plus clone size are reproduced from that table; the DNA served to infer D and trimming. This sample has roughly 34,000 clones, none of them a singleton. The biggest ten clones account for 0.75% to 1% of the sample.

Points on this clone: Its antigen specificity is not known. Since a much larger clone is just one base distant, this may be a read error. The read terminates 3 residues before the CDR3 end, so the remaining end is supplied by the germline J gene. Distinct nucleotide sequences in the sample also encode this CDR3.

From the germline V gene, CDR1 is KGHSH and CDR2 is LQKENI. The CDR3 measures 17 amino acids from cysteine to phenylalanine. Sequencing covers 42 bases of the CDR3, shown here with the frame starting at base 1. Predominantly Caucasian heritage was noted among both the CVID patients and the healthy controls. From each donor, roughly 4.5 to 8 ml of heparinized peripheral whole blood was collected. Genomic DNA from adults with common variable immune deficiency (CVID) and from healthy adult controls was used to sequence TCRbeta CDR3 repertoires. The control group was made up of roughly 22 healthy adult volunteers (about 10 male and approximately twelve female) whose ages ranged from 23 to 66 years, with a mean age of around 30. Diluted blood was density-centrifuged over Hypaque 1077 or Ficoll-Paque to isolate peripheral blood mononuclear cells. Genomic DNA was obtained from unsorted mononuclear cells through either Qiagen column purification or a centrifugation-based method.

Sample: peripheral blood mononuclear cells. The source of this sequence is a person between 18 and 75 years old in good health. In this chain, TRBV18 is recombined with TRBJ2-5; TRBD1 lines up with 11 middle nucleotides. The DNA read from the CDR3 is TGTGCCAGCTCGCCACCAAGGACAGGGGGCTTGGTGGAGACC. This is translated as CASSPPRTGGLVET. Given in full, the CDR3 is CASSPPRTGGLVETQYF.